The 27 T cell receptor beta chains in this list originate from one sample, sequenced in a study of blood T cell repertoires in COVID-19. The method was immunoSEQ multiplex PCR; TCRdb's version includes in-frame clones alone and lacks a portion of them. The profile shows under 300,000 clones, about 82% of them singletons. Sequencing was performed on peripheral blood. The receptors shown here come from a woman in her sixties with active or convalescent COVID-19.

The genes are TRBV6-5 and TRBJ1-2; D ambiguous. There are 14 residues in the CDR3. From germline, CDR1 is MNHEY and CDR2 SVGAGI. The V end lost 2 bases, the J end lost 3 bases, and 10 bases lay between the germline ends. Here the CDR3 DNA reads TGTGCCAGCAGTTACGATGGGAGGGACTATGGCTACACCTTC. Its protein is CASSYDGRDYGYTF.

The DNA of the CDR3 is TGTGCCAGCAGAGACCTAGCGAGGGAGCAGTTCTTC. Protein: CASRDLAREQFF. The V call is TRBV2, the J call TRBJ2-1, with D perhaps matching TRBD2 (6 bases). The CDR3 runs to 12 residues. V was clipped by 6 bases and J by 10 bases, with 13 bases between them. CDR1 SNHLY and CDR2 FYNNEI come from the germline V gene.

The chain is built from TRBV11-3 and TRBJ2-3, with 12 bases identical to TRBD2. This CDR3 spans 16 amino acids. CDR1 and CDR2 (germline): SGHNT, YENEEA. The V gene end was trimmed by 5 bases and the J gene end by 4 bases; junction bases not matched to a gene: 7. As DNA, the CDR3 is TGTGCCAGCAGCACGACTAGCGGGAGTAGGGCAGATACGCAGTATTTT. Translation: CASSTTSGSRADTQYF.

The gene calls are TRBV27 and TRBJ2-7; 10 bases agree with TRBD2. CDR3 length: 14 amino acids. V shed 4 bases and J 2 bases; nucleotides not matched to a gene: 2. CDR1 MNHEY and CDR2 SMNVEV come from the germline V gene (reference sequence). This CDR3 reads CASSYTSGTYEQYF. CDR3 sequence (DNA): TGTGCCAGCAGTTATACTAGCGGGACCTACGAGCAGTACTTC.

The chain combines TRBV2 with TRBJ1-2; unclear D gene. This CDR3 contains 12 residues. The ends were cut back, 11 bases at V and 3 bases at J, with 13 bases in the middle. Per germline, CDR1 SNHLY and CDR2 FYNNEI. CDR3 DNA: TGTGCCGCGTCGAATTCGGACTATGGCTACACCTTC. Its protein product is CAASNSDYGYTF.

The CDR3 region has the DNA TGTGCCAGCAGCTTAGCTAGCGGGGGGGCGAGCGAGCAGTACGTC. It codes for CASSLASGGASEQYV. This chain joins TRBV7-8 and TRBJ2-7; 11 bases fit TRBD2. CDR3 length: 15 residues. CDR1 and CDR2 from the germline V gene are SGHVS and FQNEAQ. V shed 0 bases, J shed 6 bases, and the junction held 4 bases outside the gene matches.

The chain joins TRBV3-1 (or the pseudogene TRBV3-2) to TRBJ2-6; maybe TRBD1 (5 bases). The CDR3 is 16 residues long. The germline V gene encodes CDR1 LGHDT and CDR2 YNNKEL (reference sequence). The V end was cut by 0 bases, the J end by 2 bases, with 8 bases between. The CDR3 loop is CASSQDRGTGANVLTF. The CDR3 region has the DNA TGTGCCAGCAGCCAAGATAGGGGAACTGGGGCCAACGTCCTGACTTTC.

The chain employs TRBV28 and TRBJ2-7; weak D call: TRBD2 (5 bases). CDR1 is MDHEN, CDR2 SYDVKM, per germline. The CDR3 is 13 residues long. Trimming removed 5 bases at V and 2 bases at J, with 10 bases between. For the CDR3, the DNA is TGTGCCAGCAGTCCCCGGGGTACCTACGAGCAGTACGTC. It translates to CASSPRGTYEQYV.

The chain couples TRBV11-2 to TRBJ1-6; 7 bases agree with TRBD1. V gave up 1 base and J gave up 5 bases; unmatched junction bases: 2. The CDR3 is 15 amino acids. Germline V gene data show CDR1 as SGHAT and CDR2 as FQNNGV. CDR3 coding DNA: TGTGCCAGCAGCTTAGTGGGGACAGATAATTCACCCCTCCACTTT. This gives the protein CASSLVGTDNSPLHF. Full variable domain (missing parts from reference TRBV11-2 and TRBJ1-6): EAGVAQSPRYKIIEKRQSVAFWCNPISGHATLYWYQQILGQGPKLLIQFQNNGVVDDSQLPKDRFSAERLKGVDSTLKIQPAKLEDSAVYLCASSLVGTDNSPLHFGNGTRLTVT.

This clone was recorded only once. The chain uses TRBV6-5 and TRBJ1-2; 8 positions agree with TRBD1. This CDR3 is built from 14 residues. Germline V CDR1 and CDR2: MNHEY, SVGAGI. Trimming removed 6 bases from V and 7 bases from J; junction bases left unmatched: 10. This chain's CDR3 is CASSSVTGGPGYTF. In DNA form, the CDR3 reads TGTGCCAGCAGCTCCGTTACAGGGGGTCCTGGCTACACCTTC.

CDR3 region: CASSPPGLAGGNEQFF. CDR3 DNA sequence: TGTGCCAGCAGCCCCCCCGGACTAGCGGGAGGGAATGAGCAGTTCTTC. This chain connects TRBV5-5 to TRBJ2-1; 15 positions match TRBD2. V shed 4 bases, J shed 7 bases, and the junction held 6 bases outside the gene matches. Per the germline V gene, CDR1 is SGHKS and CDR2 is YYEKEE (reference sequence). CDR3 size: 16 residues.

The chain is built from TRBV12-3 or TRBV12-4 and TRBJ1-1, with D maybe TRBD1 (5 bases). This CDR3 spans 13 amino acids. V dropped 4 bases and J dropped 11 bases, with 17 bases sitting between them. In nucleotides, the CDR3 is TGTGCCAGCAGTTCCCCACAGGATCGGTTCGCTTTCTTT. This translates into CASSSPQDRFAFF.

The chain links TRBV7-3 to TRBJ2-1, with TRBD1 matching 10 bases. V dropped 2 bases and J dropped 2; count of bases not matched to a gene: 3. The CDR3 length is 16 residues. Germline CDR1 is SGHTA and CDR2 is FQGTGA. The CDR3 nucleotides read TGTGCCAGCAGCTTACTCGGGACAGGGGCCTACAATGAGCAGTTCTTC. Protein product: CASSLLGTGAYNEQFF.

The V gene is TRBV11-1, the J gene TRBJ2-3; 8 bases fit TRBD2. CDR3 length: 13 amino acids. Germline CDR1 reads SGHAT; CDR2 reads FQDESV (reference sequence). J lost 2 bases, V lost 8 bases, and 3 bases had no gene match. The CDR3 DNA follows: TGTGCCAGCCAACTAGCGGCCACAGATACGCAGTATTTT. Its translation: CASQLAATDTQYF.

This sequence joins TRBV5-6 and TRBJ1-6, with D uncertain. V lost 0 bases and J 3 bases, leaving 7 bases between the germline ends. CDR1 and CDR2 from the germline V gene are SGHDT and YYEEEE. The CDR3 runs 15 residues. CDR3 sequence reads: CASSLGPDYNSPLHF. CDR3 bases: TGTGCCAGCAGCTTGGGGCCAGACTATAATTCACCCCTCCACTTT.

The gene calls are TRBV19 and TRBJ2-1; 11 positions agree with TRBD2. CDR3 length equals 14 residues. The V segment lost 3 bases and the J segment 9 bases; nucleotides outside the gene matches: 4. Looked up from germline, CDR1 is LNHDA and CDR2 is SQIVND (reference sequence). This CDR3 is CASSILAGGVEQFF. The CDR3, as DNA: TGTGCCAGTAGTATCCTAGCGGGAGGAGTTGAGCAGTTCTTC.

This clone was found once. The gene calls are TRBV14 and TRBJ2-7, with 9 bases lining up with TRBD1. V lost 1 base and J lost 4; bases outside the gene matches: 5. From germline, CDR1 is SGHDN and CDR2 FVKESK. This CDR3 is 15 amino acids long. CDR3: CASSQGRTGVYEQYF. Written as DNA, the CDR3 is TGTGCCAGCAGCCAAGGACGGACAGGGGTGTACGAGCAGTACTTC.

The genes are TRBV5-1 and TRBJ2-3, with TRBD2 identical over 10 bases. Germline loops: CDR1 SGHRS, CDR2 YFSETQ. The length of the CDR3 is 17 residues. V lost 0 bases and J lost 3; bases outside the gene matches: 7. As DNA, the CDR3 is TGCGCCAGCAGCTTGGGGACTAGCGGAGGTCTGACAGATACGCAGTATTTT. Its protein is CASSLGTSGGLTDTQYF.

The rearrangement joins TRBV11-2 to TRBJ2-2, with D perhaps TRBD1 (6 bases). The CDR3 totals 17 residues. Trimming shortened V by 2 bases and J by 2 bases, and 15 bases separated the two germline ends. CDR1 and CDR2 (germline): SGHAT, FQNNGV. The CDR3 region has the DNA TGTGCCAGCAGCTTAAGTGCCCCGGGACAAAACACCGGGGAGCTGTTTTTT. Protein: CASSLSAPGQNTGELFF.

The J gene is TRBJ1-1, the V gene TRBV15; no reliable D call. This CDR3 comprises 15 residues. From germline, CDR1 is LNHNV and CDR2 YYDKDF (reference sequence). Trimming removed 0 bases at V and 1 base at J, with 9 bases between. The CDR3: CATSRDPQPNTEAFF. DNA of the CDR3: TGTGCCACCAGCAGAGATCCACAGCCGAACACTGAAGCTTTCTTT.

This sequence joins TRBV6-5 and TRBJ1-1; D unresolved. The CDR3 totals 16 residues. Germline V gene sequence: CDR1 MNHEY, CDR2 SVGAGI. The V end was cut by 2 bases, the J end by 0 bases, with 13 bases between. CDR3 sequence reads: CASSYVTPTLNTEAFF. The CDR3 DNA is TGTGCCAGCAGTTACGTGACACCTACCCTGAACACTGAAGCTTTCTTT.

J is TRBJ2-1 and V is TRBV5-1; TRBD1 matches 8 bases. The CDR3 contains 16 residues. J was trimmed by 1 base and V by 5 bases; bases with no gene match: 8. CDR1 SGHRS and CDR2 YFSETQ come from the germline V gene. The CDR3 coding sequence is TGCGCCAGCAGACGTACCGGGACAGGTTCCTACAATGAGCAGTTCTTC. This codes for CASRRTGTGSYNEQFF. Full variable domain (remainder filled in from reference TRBV5-1 and TRBJ2-1): KAGVTQTPRYLIKTRGQQVTLSCSPISGHRSVSWYQQTPGQGLQFLFEYFSETQRNKGNFPGRFSGRQFSNSRSEMNVSTLELGDSALYLCASRRTGTGSYNEQFFGPGTRLTVL.

The chain combines TRBV6-4 with TRBJ1-2; TRBD1 matches at 8 bases. Trimming cost V 6 bases and J 3 bases; bases outside gene matches: 6. There are 14 residues in the CDR3. Germline V gene sequence: CDR1 MRHNA, CDR2 SNTAGT. The CDR3 DNA sequence: TGTGCCAGCAGCGCAAACAGGGGGGACTATGGCTACACCTTC. The encoded protein is CASSANRGDYGYTF.

This sequence joins TRBV27 and TRBJ2-1; 11 bases line up with TRBD2. After removal of 9 bases from V and 5 bases from J, the junction contained 3 bases not matched to a gene. Per the germline V gene, CDR1 is MNHEY and CDR2 is SMNVEV (reference sequence). This CDR3 is 13 amino acids long. In DNA, the CDR3 is TGTGCCAGTGGGACTAGCGGTCACAATGAGCAGTTCTTC. This gives the protein CASGTSGHNEQFF.

The gene calls are TRBV3-1 (or the pseudogene TRBV3-2) and TRBJ1-1, with a tentative D call TRBD1 (5 bases). The CDR3 consists of 13 residues. Germline CDR1 and CDR2: LGHDT and YNNKEL (reference sequence). V was cut by 4 bases and J by 5 bases, with 11 bases left in between. CDR3 residues: CASSLRGGTEAFF. CDR3 coding DNA: TGTGCCAGCAGCCTTAGGGGAGGGACTGAAGCTTTCTTT.

This chain uses TRBV14 with TRBJ2-3; D perhaps matches TRBD1 (5 bases). Trimming pared 4 bases from V and 6 bases from J, leaving 11 bases between. This CDR3 has 13 amino acids. CDR1 and CDR2 from the germline V gene are SGHDN and FVKESK. Here the CDR3 reads CASSLVQGDTQYF. CDR3 DNA: TGTGCCAGCAGCCTAGTTCAGGGCGATACGCAGTATTTT.

The chain recombines TRBV10-3 with TRBJ1-1; D is unresolved. CDR1 is ENHRY and CDR2 is SYGVKD in the germline V gene. V gave up 4 bases and J gave up 3 bases, with 9 bases separating them. The CDR3 length is 13 residues. CDR3 residues: CAISVRPDTEAFF. For the CDR3, the DNA is TGTGCCATCAGTGTCAGGCCTGACACTGAAGCTTTCTTT.